One sample yielded the 32 T cell receptor beta chains listed below, sequenced in a study of graft-versus-host responses after intestinal transplantation. Only in-frame clones appear in the TCRdb table, and some are missing; sequencing was by immunoSEQ multiplex PCR. The sample shows approximately 90,000 clones, over 80% of them seen only once. No cognate antigen is known for these TCRs. The material sequenced was unstimulated CD8+ T cells sorted from spleen or lymph node cells, taken before intestinal transplant. Receptor source: a human donor who received an intestinal transplant.

In its sample, this clone was seen once. The genes are TRBV7-6 and TRBJ2-2; 9 bases fit TRBD2. Germline-derived CDR1 and CDR2 are SGHVS and FNYEAQ. The CDR3 is 13 residues long. With V trimmed by 3 bases and J by 9 bases, 2 bases remained unmatched. CDR3 protein: CASSFSGSRELFF. CDR3 DNA sequence: TGTGCCAGCAGCTTTAGCGGGAGCCGGGAGCTGTTTTTT.

This chain connects TRBV11-1 to TRBJ2-1, with TRBD1 matching over 10 bases. The CDR3 loop spans 16 amino acids. The germline V gene has CDR1 SGHAT and CDR2 FQDESV (reference sequence). V was pared by 6 bases and J by 5 bases, with 10 bases of the junction left unmatched. CDR3 in DNA: TGTGCCAGCAGGCCAAGAGCCGGGACAGGGGACAATGAGCAGTTCTTC. Its translation: CASRPRAGTGDNEQFF.

The rearrangement links TRBV29-1 to TRBJ1-4; maybe TRBD1 (5 bases). Per germline, CDR1 SQVTM and CDR2 ANQGSEA. Deletions cut 3 bases from V and 0 bases from J, with 17 bases between. CDR3 size: 17 residues. In nucleotides, the CDR3 is TGCAGCGTTGAGTCGGGGCTCGGAGGGGCAACTAATGAAAAACTGTTTTTT. The encoded protein is CSVESGLGGATNEKLFF.

The chain employs TRBV5-1 and TRBJ2-3, with a possible D match to TRBD1 (6 bases). The germline gives CDR1 SGHRS, CDR2 YFSETQ. Trimming took off 0 bases at V and 2 bases at J, with 10 bases between the two ends. The CDR3 has 15 amino acids. This CDR3 reads CASSLGTDLTDTQYF. The CDR3 bases are TGCGCCAGCAGCTTGGGGACAGACCTCACAGATACGCAGTATTTT. The whole variable domain, remainder taken from reference TRBV5-1 and TRBJ2-3, is KAGVTQTPRYLIKTRGQQVTLSCSPISGHRSVSWYQQTPGQGLQFLFEYFSETQRNKGNFPGRFSGRQFSNSRSEMNVSTLELGDSALYLCASSLGTDLTDTQYFGPGTRLTVL.

V gene TRBV4-1 combines with J gene TRBJ2-1; TRBD1 or TRBD2 may be the D gene (5 bases each). Per germline, CDR1 MGHRA and CDR2 YSYEKL. The CDR3 extends over 15 amino acids. V lost 0 bases and J 4 bases, leaving 10 bases between the germline ends. For the CDR3, the DNA is TGCGCCAGCAGCCAAGAGGGACCCGTTTACAATGAGCAGTTCTTC. Its translation is CASSQEGPVYNEQFF.

The DNA of the CDR3 is TGTGCCAGCAGCTTAGGTGCAGGGCCCGAGCAGTACTTC. Translation: CASSLGAGPEQYF. The rearrangement links TRBV7-9 to TRBJ2-7; D might be TRBD1 (5 bases). CDR1 and CDR2 from the germline V gene are SEHNR and FQNEAQ (reference sequence). The CDR3 runs 13 residues. V was pared by 1 base and J by 6 bases, with 10 bases between.

The chain is built from TRBV28 and TRBJ2-7; a possible D gene is TRBD1 (6 bases). The CDR3 runs 15 residues. V shed 5 bases and J shed 3 bases, with 17 bases lying between them. CDR1 is MDHEN and CDR2 is SYDVKM in the germline V gene. The CDR3 protein is CASSTTSDSDYEQYF. CDR3 DNA sequence: TGTGCCAGCAGTACCACCTCGGACAGTGACTACGAGCAGTACTTC.

The rearrangement joins TRBV4-1 to TRBJ2-3; 13 positions agree with TRBD2. In germline, CDR1 is MGHRA, CDR2 YSYEKL. V was pared by 2 bases and J by 4 bases, with 3 bases of the junction left unmatched. The CDR3 has 16 residues. The DNA of the CDR3 is TGCGCCAGCAGCCAAACCGGACTAGCGGGGGCAGATACGCAGTATTTT. This gives the protein CASSQTGLAGADTQYF.

The rearrangement uses TRBV2 and TRBJ1-5; a possible D gene is TRBD1 (5 bases). The CDR3 sequence is 14 residues long. CDR1 is SNHLY and CDR2 is FYNNEI in the germline V gene. The germline V and J ends were trimmed by 4 bases and 4 bases, with 11 bases remaining between them. CDR3 bases: TGTGCCAGCAGTGCTGACAGATCAAATCAGCCCCAGCATTTT. It is translated as CASSADRSNQPQHF.

The chain recombines TRBV28 with TRBJ1-1; 8 bases are shared with TRBD1. Trimming cost V 4 bases and J 4 bases; bases outside gene matches: 5. The CDR3 covers 14 residues. Germline V gives CDR1 MDHEN, CDR2 SYDVKM. CDR3 amino acids: CASSWDRWTTEAFF. DNA of the CDR3: TGTGCCAGCAGTTGGGACAGGTGGACCACTGAAGCTTTCTTT.

This chain uses TRBV2 with TRBJ2-3; the D gene is possibly TRBD1 (7 bases). Between the trimmed V and J ends, which lost 6 bases and 4 bases, there was a span of 17 bases. Germline V lookup: CDR1 SNHLY, CDR2 FYNNEI. CDR3 length: 15 amino acids. As DNA, the CDR3 is TGTGCCAGCAGGGAGGGGGCTTTTTCATCAGATACGCAGTATTTT. Its protein is CASREGAFSSDTQYF.

The rearrangement links TRBV2 to TRBJ1-1; 10 bases fit TRBD1. This CDR3 has 16 amino acids. Germline V gene lookup returns CDR1 SNHLY and CDR2 FYNNEI. V was clipped by 1 base and J by 3 bases; unmatched bases: 5. The CDR3: CASSEGVGTGDTEAFF. For the CDR3, the DNA is TGTGCCAGCAGTGAAGGGGTTGGGACAGGGGACACTGAAGCTTTCTTT.

The CDR3 coding sequence is TGTGCCAGCAGCCAGGGTTATAGCGGGAGAGGGCCAGATACGCAGTATTTT. Its translation is CASSQGYSGRGPDTQYF. The V call is TRBV4-2, the J call TRBJ2-3; 9 nucleotides agree with TRBD2. Losses at the gene ends were 3 bases for V and 4 bases for J; bases not matched to a gene: 11. This CDR3 comprises 17 residues. The germline V gene encodes CDR1 LGHNA and CDR2 YNFKEQ.

Regarding this clone: Given a far larger clone just one base away, this is likely a sequencing read error. This chain connects TRBV7-9 to TRBJ1-1; unclear D gene. The germline V gene has CDR1 SEHNR and CDR2 FQNEAQ (reference sequence). The CDR3 totals 12 residues. With 5 bases removed from V and 7 bases from J, the gap between germline ends came to 11 bases. The CDR3 is CASSGGWVEAFF. The CDR3 nucleotides read TGTGCCAGCAGCGGAGGTTGGGTTGAAGCTTTCTTT.

J is TRBJ1-3 and V is TRBV5-1; maybe TRBD1 (5 bases). V lost 3 bases, J lost 4 bases, and 17 bases lay in between. Per germline, CDR1 SGHRS and CDR2 YFSETQ. The CDR3 runs to 16 residues. CDR3 coding DNA: TGCGCCAGCAGCTACGTTGGGGGGACGAAAGGAAACACCATATATTTT. It codes for CASSYVGGTKGNTIYF.

This chain uses TRBV7-2 with TRBJ2-5, with 10 nucleotides matching TRBD1. V trimming: 5 bases; J trimming: 3 bases; junction bases outside the gene matches: 12. This CDR3 has 17 residues. Germline CDR1 reads SGHTA; CDR2 reads FQGNSA. The CDR3 nucleotides are TGTGCCAGCAGCCTCAACTCGGGGGGGACAGGGGAAGAGACCCAGTACTTC. Translation gives CASSLNSGGTGEETQYF.

The CDR3: CASSLPRAGFEQYF. CDR3 in DNA: TGTGCCAGCAGCTTACCTAGGGCGGGGTTCGAGCAGTACTTC. The V and J genes are TRBV7-2 and TRBJ2-7, with D perhaps TRBD2 (6 bases). This CDR3 is built from 14 residues. Germline values: CDR1 SGHTA, CDR2 FQGNSA. V was pared by 2 bases and J by 6 bases, with 14 bases between.

V usage is TRBV15 and J usage is TRBJ1-5, with 7 positions matching TRBD1. The CDR3 has 14 residues. Germline CDR1 and CDR2: LNHNV and YYDKDF (reference sequence). J was trimmed by 4 bases and V by 3 bases; bases with no gene match: 3. The CDR3 loop reads CATSRDRLNQPQHF. For the CDR3, the DNA is TGTGCCACCAGCAGGGACAGGCTAAATCAGCCCCAGCATTTT. Full variable domain (missing parts from reference TRBV15 and TRBJ1-5): DAMVIQNPRYQVTQFGKPVTLSCSQTLNHNVMYWYQQKSSQAPKLLFHYYDKDFNNEADTPDNFQSRRPNTSFCFLDIRSPGLGDTAMYLCATSRDRLNQPQHFGDGTRLSIL.

CDR3: CSVLQGGASTDTQYF. CDR3 in DNA: TGCAGCGTCTTACAAGGGGGGGCTAGCACAGATACGCAGTATTTT. This chain connects TRBV29-1 to TRBJ2-3, with a weak D call TRBD2 (7 bases). The V end was cut by 6 bases, the J end by 0 bases, with 16 bases between. The germline CDR1 and CDR2 sequences are SQVTM and ANQGSEA. This CDR3 has 15 residues.

V usage is TRBV4-2 and J usage is TRBJ2-7; tentatively, D is TRBD2 (6 bases). Germline values: CDR1 LGHNA, CDR2 YNFKEQ. There are 15 residues in the CDR3. V lost 1 base and J 3 bases, leaving 13 bases between the germline ends. This chain's CDR3 is CASSQARDFYYEQYF. The CDR3 bases are TGTGCCAGCAGCCAAGCCCGGGACTTCTACTACGAGCAGTACTTC.

This clone was counted a few times. The chain uses TRBV6-6 and TRBJ1-4, with unresolved D. V lost 2 bases, J lost 12 bases, and 10 bases lay in between. The CDR3 runs to 12 residues. The V gene's germline CDR1 is MNHNY and CDR2 SVGAGI (reference sequence). Here the CDR3 reads CASSYEGGELFF. In nucleotides, the CDR3 is TGTGCCAGCAGTTACGAGGGCGGGGAACTGTTTTTT.

This sequence joins TRBV27 and TRBJ2-7, with 7 bases fitting TRBD1. This CDR3 has 14 amino acids. The J segment lost 2 bases and the V segment lost 4 bases, leaving 5 bases of the junction unmatched. Germline V gene lookup returns CDR1 MNHEY and CDR2 SMNVEV (reference sequence). The CDR3 DNA sequence: TGTGCCAGCAGTTCACGGGACAGCACCTACGAGCAGTACTTC. It specifies CASSSRDSTYEQYF.

V is TRBV18 and J is TRBJ2-1; D is uncertain. CDR3 length equals 16 residues. Germline assignment: CDR1 KGHSH and CDR2 LQKENI. Trimming took 2 bases from V and 0 from J, leaving 11 bases between them. The CDR3 sequence is CASSPELDFSYNEQFF. The CDR3 coding sequence is TGTGCCAGCTCACCAGAGCTGGATTTCTCCTACAATGAGCAGTTCTTC. Full variable domain (missing parts from reference TRBV18 and TRBJ2-1): NAGVMQNPRHLVRRRGQEARLRCSPMKGHSHVYWYRQLPEEGLKFMVYLQKENIIDESGMPKERFSAEFPKEGPSILRIQQVVRGDSAAYFCASSPELDFSYNEQFFGPGTRLTVL.

This clone was observed a single time. The rearrangement links TRBV6-1 to TRBJ1-2; tentatively, D is TRBD1 (6 bases). Germline V lookup: CDR1 MNHNS, CDR2 SASEGT. CDR3 size: 17 residues. The ends were cut back, 4 bases at V and 0 bases at J, with 18 bases in the middle. CDR3 DNA sequence: TGTGCCAGCAGTGCGAGACAGGTCCCTTATGCTAACTATGGCTACACCTTC. This translates into CASSARQVPYANYGYTF.

This clone has a single count. The chain joins TRBV12-5 to TRBJ1-2, with TRBD1 matching over 8 bases. Germline values: CDR1 LGHNT, CDR2 FRNRAP. The CDR3 is made up of 14 amino acids. Trimming removed 1 base from V and 10 bases from J; junction bases left unmatched: 8. The CDR3: CASGLAPGTGLYTF. CDR3 DNA sequence: TGTGCTAGTGGTTTGGCCCCGGGGACAGGACTCTACACCTTC.

CDR3 sequence reads: CASSLAETIITDTQYF. The CDR3 DNA is TGCGCCAGCAGCTTGGCCGAGACTATAATCACAGATACGCAGTATTTT. The chain has TRBV5-1 and TRBJ2-3; the D gene is possibly TRBD2 (5 bases). Germline CDR1 reads SGHRS; CDR2 reads YFSETQ. CDR3 length equals 16 residues. V was shortened by 0 bases and J by 2 bases, with 13 bases between the two germline ends. Complete variable domain (other parts from reference TRBV5-1 and TRBJ2-3): KAGVTQTPRYLIKTRGQQVTLSCSPISGHRSVSWYQQTPGQGLQFLFEYFSETQRNKGNFPGRFSGRQFSNSRSEMNVSTLELGDSALYLCASSLAETIITDTQYFGPGTRLTVL.

The V gene is TRBV9, the J gene TRBJ2-1, with 7 bases lining up with TRBD1. The CDR3 has 13 residues. Per the germline V gene, CDR1 is SGDLS and CDR2 is YYNGEE. Trimming cost V 3 bases and J 6 bases; bases outside gene matches: 3. The CDR3 DNA reads TGTGCCAGCAGCGCTGGGACAGTCAATGAGCAGTTCTTC. Translating it yields CASSAGTVNEQFF.

In its sample, this clone ranks as medium-sized (0.01 to 0.1%). The V call is TRBV10-3, the J call TRBJ2-5; 9 bases are a match to TRBD1. Germline V gives CDR1 ENHRY, CDR2 SYGVKD. There are 13 residues in the CDR3. With V trimmed by 10 bases and J by 5 bases, 8 bases remained unmatched. CDR3 nucleotide sequence: TGTGCCAGGTACAGGGGGCAGATGGAGACCCAGTACTTC. Protein product: CARYRGQMETQYF.

The chain carries TRBV2 and TRBJ1-2; TRBD1 agrees at 9 bases. Germline CDR1 SNHLY, CDR2 FYNNEI. The V and J ends lost 3 bases and 5 bases, in that order; junction bases with no gene match: 10. The length of the CDR3 is 16 residues. The CDR3 DNA sequence: TGTGCCAGCAGTGACCGAACAGGGGGCGATGAGTATGGCTACACCTTC. This sequence encodes CASSDRTGGDEYGYTF.

The V call is TRBV27, the J call TRBJ1-5, with D possibly TRBD1 on 5 matching bases. V was clipped by 3 bases and J by 4 bases, with 10 bases between them. Germline CDR1 and CDR2: MNHEY and SMNVEV (reference sequence). CDR3 size: 14 residues. The CDR3 DNA reads as TGTGCCAGCAGTTTTGACAGCTATAATCAGCCCCAGCATTTT. This translates into CASSFDSYNQPQHF.

This chain links TRBV7-3 with TRBJ2-5; TRBD1 matches at 7 bases. The germline V gene encodes CDR1 SGHTA and CDR2 FQGTGA. With V trimmed by 0 bases and J by 8 bases, 6 bases remained unmatched. The CDR3 totals 14 residues. DNA of the CDR3: TGTGCCAGCAGCTTAACGAGGGGGCGAAGTACCCAGTACTTC. It yields the protein CASSLTRGRSTQYF. The variable domain in full, completed from reference TRBV7-3 and TRBJ2-5, reads GAGVSQTPSNKVTEKGKYVELRCDPISGHTALYWYRQSLGQGPEFLIYFQGTGAADDSGLPNDRFFAVRPEGSVSTLKIQRTERGDSAVYLCASSLTRGRSTQYFGPGTRLLVL.

The chain is built from TRBV2 and TRBJ1-1, with TRBD1 as a possible D gene (5 bases). With 8 bases removed from V and 0 bases from J, the gap between germline ends came to 25 bases. The CDR3 extends over 18 amino acids. From germline, CDR1 is SNHLY and CDR2 FYNNEI. CDR3 in amino acids: CASGVGGRPGTMNTEAFF. Written as DNA, the CDR3 is TGTGCCAGCGGAGTGGGTGGGAGGCCAGGGACCATGAACACTGAAGCTTTCTTT.